What follows describes a single T cell receptor (beta chain). This sample was taken from a study of blood T cell repertoires in COVID-19. V lost 5 bases to trimming and J lost 4 bases, with 14 bases between them. Germline V gives CDR1 MNHEY, CDR2 SVGAGI. This CDR3 has 14 amino acids. TCRdb keeps only in-frame clones here, not all; method: immunoSEQ multiplex PCR. Found here are hundreds of thousands of clones, about 88% of them singletons; the top ten hold 1%. Sequenced sample: PBMCs or T cells enriched from blood (not recorded which). This rearrangement joins TRBV6-5 to TRBJ2-5, with a tentative D call TRBD1 (6 bases). This receptor was identified in a woman in her twenties or thirties who had recovered from COVID-19. The DNA for the CDR3 is TGTGCCAGCAGTCCCATACTAGGGGGAGAGACCCAGTACTTC. Translated: CASSPILGGETQYF.